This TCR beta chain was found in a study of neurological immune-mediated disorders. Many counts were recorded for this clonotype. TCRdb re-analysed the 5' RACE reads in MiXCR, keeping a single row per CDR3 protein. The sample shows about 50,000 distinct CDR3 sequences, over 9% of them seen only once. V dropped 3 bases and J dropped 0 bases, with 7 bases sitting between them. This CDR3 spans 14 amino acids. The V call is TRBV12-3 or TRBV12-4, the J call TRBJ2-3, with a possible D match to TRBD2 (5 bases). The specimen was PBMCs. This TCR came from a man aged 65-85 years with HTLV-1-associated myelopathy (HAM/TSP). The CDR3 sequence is CASSLRTSTDTQYF. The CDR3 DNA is TGTGCCAGCAGTTTGAGGACTAGCACAGATACGCAGTATTTT.